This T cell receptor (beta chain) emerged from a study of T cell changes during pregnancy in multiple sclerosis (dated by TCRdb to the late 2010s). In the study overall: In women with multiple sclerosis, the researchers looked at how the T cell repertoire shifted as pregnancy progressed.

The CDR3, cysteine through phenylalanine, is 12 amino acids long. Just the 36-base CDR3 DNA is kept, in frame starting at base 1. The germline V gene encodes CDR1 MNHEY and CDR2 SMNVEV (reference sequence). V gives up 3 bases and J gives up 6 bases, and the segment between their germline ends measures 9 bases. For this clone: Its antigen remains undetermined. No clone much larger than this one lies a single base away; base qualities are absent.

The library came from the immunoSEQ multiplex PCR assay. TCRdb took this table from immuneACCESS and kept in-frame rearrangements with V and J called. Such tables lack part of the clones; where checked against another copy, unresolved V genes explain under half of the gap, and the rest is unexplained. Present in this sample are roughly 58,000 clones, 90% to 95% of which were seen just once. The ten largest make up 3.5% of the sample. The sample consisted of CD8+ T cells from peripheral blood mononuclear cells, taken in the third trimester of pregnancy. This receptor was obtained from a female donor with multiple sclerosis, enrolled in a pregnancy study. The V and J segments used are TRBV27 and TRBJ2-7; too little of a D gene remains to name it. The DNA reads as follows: TGTGCCAGCAGTTTCCTAAGTGGCGAGCAGTACTTC. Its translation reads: CASSFLSGEQYF.